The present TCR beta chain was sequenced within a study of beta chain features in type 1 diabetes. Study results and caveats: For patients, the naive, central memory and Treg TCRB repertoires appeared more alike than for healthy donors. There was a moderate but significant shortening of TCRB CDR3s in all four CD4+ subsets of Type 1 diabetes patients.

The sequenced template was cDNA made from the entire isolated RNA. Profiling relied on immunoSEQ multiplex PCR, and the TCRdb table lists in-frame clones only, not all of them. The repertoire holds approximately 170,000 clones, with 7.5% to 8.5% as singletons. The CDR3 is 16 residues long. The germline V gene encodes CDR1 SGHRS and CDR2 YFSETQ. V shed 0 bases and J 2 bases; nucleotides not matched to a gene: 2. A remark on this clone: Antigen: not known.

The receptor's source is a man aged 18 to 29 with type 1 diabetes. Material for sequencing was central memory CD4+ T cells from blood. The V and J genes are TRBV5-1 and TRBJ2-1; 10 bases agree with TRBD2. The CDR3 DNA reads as TGCGCCAGCAGCTTGGGACTAGCGGGCACCTACAATGAGCAGTTCTTC. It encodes CASSLGLAGTYNEQFF.